These 13 T cell receptor beta chains originate from one sample sequenced in a study of neurological immune-mediated disorders. TCRdb analysed the 5' RACE reads with MiXCR anew, one entry per CDR3 protein. Found here are 95,000 or so distinct CDR3 sequences, approximately 3.3% of them singletons; the top ten hold 5% to 6.5%. The sequencing sample was made of PBMCs. The receptor set was obtained from a woman aged 18 to 35 with multiple sclerosis.

This clonotype was counted many times. One end of the junction is discordant with germline, which a read error may explain. The gene calls are TRBV7-2 and TRBJ2-5; the match to TRBD2 covers 13 bases. This CDR3 spans 15 amino acids. Per the germline V gene, CDR1 is SGHTA and CDR2 is FQGNSA. CDR3 DNA sequence: TGTGCCAGCAGCTTAGAAGTAGGACTAGCGGGGGTTTTTCATTTC. Protein: CASSLEVGLAGVFHF.

This clonotype was detected many times. J is TRBJ2-1 and V is TRBV6-5, with D possibly matching TRBD1 (5 bases). Trimming pared 7 bases from V and 6 bases from J, leaving 13 bases between. The germline V gene encodes CDR1 MNHEY and CDR2 SVGAGI. The CDR3 spans 13 residues. The CDR3 bases are TGTGCCAGCACCACAACAGGTTTCAATGAGCAGTTCTTC. It is translated as CASTTTGFNEQFF.

This clonotype came up many times. This chain joins TRBV12-3 or TRBV12-4 and TRBJ1-4; TRBD1 matches 10 bases. The CDR3 contains 14 residues. J gave up 7 bases and V 5 bases, and 4 bases lay outside the gene matches. The CDR3 loop reads CASSRQGAIEKLFF. The CDR3 region has the DNA TGTGCCAGCAGTCGACAGGGGGCCATTGAAAAACTGTTTTTT.

This clonotype showed up many times. The chain carries TRBV29-1 and TRBJ2-1, with 7 bases fitting TRBD2. The CDR3 totals 15 residues. After removal of 8 bases from V and 2 bases from J, the junction contained 12 bases not matched to a gene. CDR1 is SQVTM and CDR2 is ANQGSEA in the germline V gene. The CDR3 region is CSTIPAGRAYNEQFF. DNA of the CDR3: TGCAGCACCATCCCAGCGGGGAGAGCCTACAATGAGCAGTTCTTC.

This clonotype has only a few counts. A much larger clone sits a single nucleotide away, making a read error possible. The V gene is TRBV7-9, the J gene TRBJ2-7, with TRBD1 matching over 8 bases. Trimming at V came to 3 bases and at J to 11 bases, leaving 9 bases not matched to a gene. Germline loops: CDR1 SEHNR, CDR2 FQNEAQ (reference sequence). The CDR3 runs 13 residues. Written as DNA, the CDR3 is TGTGCCAGCAGCTTCACTGCGGACAGGGCGAAGTACTTC. As protein: CASSFTADRAKYF.

This clonotype was counted many times. This chain links TRBV6-5 with TRBJ2-3; D gene ambiguous. V gave up 6 bases and J gave up 4 bases, with 17 bases separating them. The CDR3 has 15 residues. Germline assignment: CDR1 MNHEY and CDR2 SVGAGI. The CDR3 spells CASRPTPRAADTQYF. The CDR3 coding sequence is TGTGCCAGCAGGCCCACCCCCCGCGCTGCAGATACGCAGTATTTT.

This clonotype has at least ten counts. The chain couples TRBV29-1 to TRBJ2-7, with D tentatively TRBD2 (5 bases). V was pared by 3 bases and J by 5 bases, with 14 bases between. This CDR3 region has 13 residues. Per germline, CDR1 SQVTM and CDR2 ANQGSEA. DNA for the CDR3: TGCAGCGTTGATGAGGGAGAGTCTAACGAGCAGTACTTC. Protein sequence: CSVDEGESNEQYF.

The sample holds many counts of this clonotype. The CDR3 coding sequence is TGTGCCAGCAGCCGCGGACAGGACTATGGCTACACCTTC. It translates to CASSRGQDYGYTF. The J gene is TRBJ1-2, the V gene TRBV7-9; 7 bases fit TRBD1. J was trimmed by 3 bases and V by 5 bases; bases with no gene match: 3. The CDR3 loop spans 13 amino acids. CDR1 and CDR2 from the germline V gene are SEHNR and FQNEAQ (reference sequence).

In its sample, this clonotype was seen many times. This sequence joins TRBV20-1 and TRBJ2-7; 8 positions agree with TRBD2. J was trimmed by 2 bases and V by 0 bases; bases with no gene match: 6. Germline assignment: CDR1 DFQATT and CDR2 SNEGSKA (reference sequence). The CDR3 runs 15 residues. For the CDR3, the DNA is TGCAGTGCTAGAGACTATAGCGGGAAAACCTACGAGCAGTACTTC. Protein: CSARDYSGKTYEQYF.

Notes on this clonotype: This sequence may be a read error, since a much larger clone differs from it by one base. The gene calls are TRBV12-3 or TRBV12-4 and TRBJ2-7; TRBD2 agrees at 9 bases. The CDR3 loop spans 13 amino acids. The J segment lost 6 bases and the V segment lost 4 bases, leaving 4 bases of the junction unmatched. Written as DNA, the CDR3 is TGTGCCAGCAGTTCCGGGACTAGCTCCGAGCAGTACTTC. It specifies CASSSGTSSEQYF.

Many counts were recorded for this clonotype. J is TRBJ1-2 and V is TRBV7-2; a possible D gene is TRBD1 (6 bases). CDR1 SGHTA and CDR2 FQGNSA come from the germline V gene. The CDR3 loop spans 17 amino acids. Trimming removed 2 bases from V and 7 bases from J, with 23 bases in between. The CDR3 loop reads CASSLTRTVSPLSGYTF. CDR3 coding DNA: TGTGCCAGCAGCTTAACCCGGACAGTATCCCCACTTTCTGGCTACACCTTC.

At least ten counts were recorded for this clonotype. The chain combines TRBV11-2 with TRBJ1-5, with 7 bases aligning to TRBD1. Germline V gene data show CDR1 as SGHAT and CDR2 as FQNNGV. Trimming cost V 5 bases and J 1 base; bases outside gene matches: 2. CDR3 length equals 14 residues. CDR3 protein: CASSPGGSNQPQHF. The DNA of the CDR3 is TGTGCCAGCAGCCCAGGGGGGAGCAATCAGCCCCAGCATTTT.

This clonotype appeared many times. J is TRBJ1-4 and V is TRBV20-1, with a possible D match to TRBD1 (5 bases). Germline CDR1 reads DFQATT; CDR2 reads SNEGSKA (reference sequence). The CDR3 is 15 amino acids. V lost 0 bases, J lost 5 bases, and 13 bases lay in between. CDR3 amino acids: CSARDRPGLNEKLFF. The CDR3 DNA reads TGCAGTGCTAGAGACAGGCCAGGGCTGAATGAAAAACTGTTTTTT.